This is a list of T cell receptor beta chains from one sample in a study of spatial heterogeneity in lung cancer. TCRdb itself ran the 5' RACE reads through MiXCR, one entry per CDR3 protein. The data contain 50,000 to 65,000 distinct CDR3 sequences, roughly 7% of them singletons. The starting material was PBMCs, obtained at surgery. Receptors were obtained from a female donor with early-stage non-small cell lung cancer. CDR3s include the opening cysteine and the closing phenylalanine or tryptophan. The order of the fields is V gene, clone size, D gene, J gene, CDR3 DNA, CDR3 protein. A D gene is named only where the DNA matches it firmly. Rows may omit the clone size; those that give it use once, few, many or a size class.

V gene: TRBV25-1; clone size: many; D gene: -; J gene: TRBJ1-2; CDR3 DNA: TGTGCCAGCAGTCCCGGGACCTACACCGGGTACACCTTC; CDR3 protein: CASSPGTYTGYTF
V gene: TRBV5-1; clone size: -; D gene: -; J gene: TRBJ1-1; CDR3 DNA: TGCGCCAGCAGCTTGGGGGCACCCAAGGACACTGAAGCTTTCTTT; CDR3 protein: CASSLGAPKDTEAFF
V gene: TRBV18; clone size: many; D gene: TRBD2; J gene: TRBJ2-3; CDR3 DNA: TGTGCCAGCTCGACTAGGACTAGCCTAACCACAGATACGCAGTATTTT; CDR3 protein: CASSTRTSLTTDTQYF
V gene: TRBV7-3; clone size: many; D gene: -; J gene: TRBJ1-1; CDR3 DNA: TGTGCCAGCAGCTCTACCAGGAACACTGAAGCTTTCTTT; CDR3 protein: CASSSTRNTEAFF
V gene: TRBV5-5; clone size: many; D gene: -; J gene: TRBJ2-7; CDR3 DNA: TGTGCCAGCAGCTTTAGTTTTGTTAGGACTCCCTACGAGCAGTACTTC; CDR3 protein: CASSFSFVRTPYEQYF
V gene: TRBV5-6; clone size: -; D gene: TRBD2; J gene: TRBJ2-1; CDR3 DNA: TGTGCCAGCAGCTTGCCGTGGACTAGCTGGTCCCAGAACTACAATGAGCAGTTCTTC; CDR3 protein: CASSLPWTSWSQNYNEQFF
V gene: TRBV24-1; clone size: many; D gene: TRBD2; J gene: TRBJ2-2; CDR3 DNA: TGTGCCACCAGTGCTCCGGGACTAGCGGACACCGGGGAGCTGTTTTTT; CDR3 protein: CATSAPGLADTGELFF
V gene: TRBV6-2/TRBV6-3; clone size: -; D gene: -; J gene: TRBJ2-1; CDR3 DNA: TGTGCCAGCAGGCAGACCGGCGACAATGAGCAGTTCTTC; CDR3 protein: CASRQTGDNEQFF
V gene: TRBV19; clone size: many; D gene: -; J gene: TRBJ2-7; CDR3 DNA: TGTGCCAGTAGTATAGTGGGGCCCGCCCTCGGGCCAACCTACGAGCAGTACTTC; CDR3 protein: CASSIVGPALGPTYEQYF
V gene: TRBV5-1; clone size: -; D gene: TRBD2; J gene: TRBJ2-1; CDR3 DNA: TGCGCCAGCAGCTTGGAAGGCGGGGGACCTTACAATGAGCAGTTCTTC; CDR3 protein: CASSLEGGGPYNEQFF
V gene: TRBV14; clone size: many; D gene: -; J gene: TRBJ2-4; CDR3 DNA: TGTGCCAGCAGCCAGAGAAACGCCAAAAACATTCAGTACTTC; CDR3 protein: CASSQRNAKNIQYF
V gene: TRBV5-5; clone size: -; D gene: -; J gene: TRBJ1-3; CDR3 DNA: TGTGCCAGTACAGGGAGCTCTGGAAACACCATATATTTT; CDR3 protein: CASTGSSGNTIYF
V gene: TRBV5-1; clone size: -; D gene: -; J gene: TRBJ2-7; CDR3 DNA: TGCGCCAGCAGCTTGGCCGGTAGGACAACTTACGAGCAGTACTTC; CDR3 protein: CASSLAGRTTYEQYF
V gene: TRBV9; clone size: many; D gene: -; J gene: TRBJ2-7; CDR3 DNA: TGTGCCAGCAGCACCCTAGCAGGGCCCTACGAGCAGTACTTC; CDR3 protein: CASSTLAGPYEQYF
V gene: TRBV7-2; clone size: -; D gene: TRBD2; J gene: TRBJ2-1; CDR3 DNA: TGTGCCAGCAGCCGCTCTAGCGGGGGTTACAATGAGCAGTTCTTC; CDR3 protein: CASSRSSGGYNEQFF
V gene: TRBV7-2; clone size: few; D gene: -; J gene: TRBJ2-5; CDR3 DNA: TGTGCCAGCAGCTTACTTCTTAGGCAAGAGACCCAGTACTTC; CDR3 protein: CASSLLLRQETQYF
V gene: TRBV20-1; clone size: few; D gene: -; J gene: TRBJ1-1; CDR3 DNA: TGCAGTGCCGCGCGCCCCCCCGAAGCTTTCTTT; CDR3 protein: CSAARPPEAFF
V gene: TRBV3-1; clone size: many; D gene: -; J gene: TRBJ1-6; CDR3 DNA: TGTGCCAGCAGCCAAAGGAATTCACCCCTCCACTTT; CDR3 protein: CASSQRNSPLHF
V gene: TRBV6-5; clone size: many; D gene: -; J gene: TRBJ2-1; CDR3 DNA: TGTGCCAGCAGTTCCTCAAGCTCCTACAATGAGCAGTTCTTC; CDR3 protein: CASSSSSSYNEQFF
V gene: TRBV5-4; clone size: few; D gene: -; J gene: TRBJ2-5; CDR3 DNA: TGTGCCAGCAGCTTGGGGGAATGGAGCTCGGAGTGGTACTTC; CDR3 protein: CASSLGEWSSEWYF
V gene: TRBV11-2; clone size: many; D gene: -; J gene: TRBJ2-1; CDR3 DNA: TGTGCCAGCAGCTTAGACATAGTAGGGAATGAGCAGTTCTTC; CDR3 protein: CASSLDIVGNEQFF
V gene: TRBV12-3/TRBV12-4; clone size: -; D gene: -; J gene: TRBJ1-2; CDR3 DNA: TGTGCCAGCAGTTGGCAACCTAACTATGGCTACACCTTC; CDR3 protein: CASSWQPNYGYTF
V gene: TRBV3-1; clone size: many; D gene: TRBD1; J gene: TRBJ2-1; CDR3 DNA: TGTGCCAGCAGCCGGACAGGGGGCTACAATGAGCAGTTCTTC; CDR3 protein: CASSRTGGYNEQFF
V gene: TRBV18; clone size: -; D gene: -; J gene: TRBJ2-1; CDR3 DNA: TGTGCCAGCTCACCCTCCCAGGTCGAGCAGTTCTTC; CDR3 protein: CASSPSQVEQFF
V gene: TRBV28; clone size: many; D gene: -; J gene: TRBJ1-2; CDR3 DNA: TGTGCCAGCAGTCGAGACCCCCATGGCTACACCTTC; CDR3 protein: CASSRDPHGYTF
V gene: TRBV12-3/TRBV12-4; clone size: many; D gene: TRBD1; J gene: TRBJ2-5; CDR3 DNA: TGTGCCAGCAGTCACACAGGGGTGAGAGAGACCCAGTACTTC; CDR3 protein: CASSHTGVRETQYF
V gene: TRBV20-1; clone size: -; D gene: -; J gene: TRBJ1-1; CDR3 DNA: TGCAGTGCTAGGGAGGGATGGTTT; CDR3 protein: CSAREGWF
V gene: TRBV5-1; clone size: many; D gene: TRBD1; J gene: TRBJ2-1; CDR3 DNA: TGCGCCAGCAGCCTAGGGACAGCATACAATGAGCAGTTCTTC; CDR3 protein: CASSLGTAYNEQFF
V gene: TRBV7-9; clone size: many; D gene: TRBD2; J gene: TRBJ2-2; CDR3 DNA: TGTGCCAGCAGCTTAGCGCGGATTTTAGCGGGGGACGTAAACACCGGGGAGCTGTTTTTT; CDR3 protein: CASSLARILAGDVNTGELFF
V gene: TRBV12-3/TRBV12-4; clone size: -; D gene: -; J gene: TRBJ2-2; CDR3 DNA: TGTGCCAGCAGACGCCTGACCGGGGCGGTCGGGGAGCTGTTTTTT; CDR3 protein: CASRRLTGAVGELFF
V gene: TRBV12-3/TRBV12-4; clone size: many; D gene: -; J gene: TRBJ2-4; CDR3 DNA: TGTGCCAGCACCGCGACGGGAGTAAACATTCAGTACTTC; CDR3 protein: CASTATGVNIQYF
V gene: TRBV4-1; clone size: many; D gene: -; J gene: TRBJ2-5; CDR3 DNA: TGCGCCAGCAGCCAAGCCGGGGGTGTCCAGGAGACCCAGTACTTC; CDR3 protein: CASSQAGGVQETQYF
V gene: TRBV3-1; clone size: many; D gene: TRBD2; J gene: TRBJ2-1; CDR3 DNA: TGTGCCAGCAGCCGGACTAGCGGGGGGGCCTCCTACAATGAGCAGTTCTTC; CDR3 protein: CASSRTSGGASYNEQFF